Below, 10 T cell receptor beta chains from the same sample are listed, as sequenced in a study of T cells in narcolepsy. For these receptors, no antigen is known. The assay was immunoSEQ multiplex PCR, and TCRdb's table has in-frame clones only and misses some. In the table there are 2,000 to 2,500 clones, under 30% of which are singletons. The specimen was cultured CD4+ T cells from cerebrospinal fluid. The receptors stem from a human donor with narcolepsy.

The chain joins TRBV11-3 to TRBJ1-2, with D possibly TRBD1 on 6 matching bases. The length of the CDR3 is 13 residues. Trimming took off 5 bases at V and 2 bases at J, with 9 bases between the two ends. CDR1 SGHNT and CDR2 YENEEA come from the germline V gene. Here the CDR3 DNA reads TGTGCCAGCAGCCCTACAGGGAACTATGGCTACACCTTC. This codes for CASSPTGNYGYTF.

The chain has TRBV10-2 and TRBJ2-7; the D call may be TRBD1 or TRBD2 (5 bases each). The V end was cut by 2 bases, the J end by 4 bases, with 18 bases between. Germline CDR1 WSHSY, CDR2 SAAADI. CDR3 length: 16 amino acids. Here the CDR3 reads CASSEGSIGTLYEQYF. DNA for the CDR3: TGCGCCAGCAGTGAGGGTTCTATAGGGACCCTATACGAGCAGTACTTC.

The sample holds a few counts of this clone. Since a far larger clone is one base different, this is likely a read error. J is TRBJ1-2 and V is TRBV6-1, with no clear D. The germline gives CDR1 MNHNS, CDR2 SASEGT. The CDR3 has 16 residues. The CDR3 nucleotides read TGTGCCTGCAGTGACTTTCTGGGGTCCCAGGACTATGGCTACACCTTC. Protein: CACSDFLGSQDYGYTF.

This clone was seen a few times. This chain joins TRBV13 and TRBJ2-5; D possibly corresponds to TRBD2 (5 bases). CDR1 and CDR2 (germline): PRHDT, FYEKMQ (reference sequence). The CDR3 covers 14 residues. Trimming took off 6 bases at V and 4 bases at J, with 15 bases between the two ends. This chain's CDR3 is CASSPGISGETQYF. For the CDR3, the DNA is TGTGCCAGCAGTCCCGGGATCTCTGGAGAGACCCAGTACTTC. Full variable domain (rest looked up from reference TRBV13 and TRBJ2-5): AAGVIQSPRHLIKEKRETATLKCYPIPRHDTVYWYQQGPGQDPQFLISFYEKMQSDKGSIPDRFSAQQFSDYHSELNMSSLELGDSALYFCASSPGISGETQYFGPGTRLLVL.

This clone was seen a few times. Given a much more abundant clone one base away, this may be a read error. The chain employs TRBV29-1 and TRBJ1-2; D may be TRBD1 (5 bases). Between the trimmed V and J ends, which lost 2 bases and 4 bases, there was a span of 14 bases. This CDR3 region has 14 residues. In germline, CDR1 is SQVTM, CDR2 ANQGSEA. CDR3 region: CSVEMAGAVYGYTF. Here the CDR3 DNA reads TGCAGCGTTGAAATGGCCGGGGCTGTCTATGGCTACACCTTC.

This clone was seen a handful of times. A read error likely explains this, since a far larger clone differs by one base. The chain carries TRBV6-5 and TRBJ1-2; 9 bases align to TRBD1. The V segment lost 2 bases and the J segment 8 bases; nucleotides outside the gene matches: 0. The CDR3 has 12 amino acids. The V gene's germline CDR1 is MNHEY and CDR2 SVGAGI. Written as DNA, the CDR3 is TGTGCCAGCAGTTACGGACAGGGGGGCTACACCTTC. It translates to CASSYGQGGYTF.

The table lists this clone with a few counts. The rearrangement links TRBV7-6 to TRBJ1-2; TRBD1 matches at 10 bases. V lost 5 bases and J lost 5; bases outside the gene matches: 8. From germline, CDR1 is SGHVS and CDR2 FNYEAQ. CDR3 length: 15 residues. CDR3 DNA: TGTGCCAGCAGCACAGACAGGGGGCCGGCATATGGCTACACCTTC. This translates into CASSTDRGPAYGYTF.

This clone has a single count. This CDR3 fails to terminate in the conserved phenylalanine or tryptophan, so it likely reflects a read error. The chain employs TRBV11-3 and TRBJ2-7, with a possible D match to TRBD2 (6 bases). Germline CDR1 and CDR2: SGHNT and YENEEA. This CDR3 contains 14 residues. Written as DNA, the CDR3 is TGTGCCAGCTGCTTCGTACGTGGGGGAGGCGAGCAGTACTTG. It encodes CASCFVRGGGEQYL.

Notes on this clone: This probably arose from a read error, given a far larger clone one base away. The chain links TRBV4-3 to TRBJ2-7, with D possibly matching TRBD1 (6 bases). In germline, CDR1 is LGHNA, CDR2 YSLEER. This CDR3 region has 16 residues. The ends were cut back, 3 bases at V and 0 bases at J, with 15 bases in the middle. The DNA for the CDR3 is TGCGCCAGCAGCCATAAGGGGGTTGATAGCTCCTACGAGCAGTACTTC. Protein: CASSHKGVDSSYEQYF.

As concerns this clone: This may arise from a read error, as a much more abundant clone is one base away. The chain uses TRBV29-1 and TRBJ2-3; D is ambiguous. CDR1 is SQVTM, CDR2 ANQGSEA, per germline. The CDR3 is 15 amino acids. The V gene lost 6 bases and the J gene lost 0 bases, with 16 bases spanning the gap. The CDR3: CSVQKAGMSTDTQYF. For the CDR3, the DNA is TGCAGCGTACAGAAGGCAGGTATGAGCACAGATACGCAGTATTTT.